Below are 5 T cell receptor beta chains sequenced from a single sample in a study of blood T cell repertoires in COVID-19. The protocol was immunoSEQ multiplex PCR, while the TCRdb copy is restricted to in-frame clones and leaves out a portion. This table holds more than 65,000 clones, roughly 84% found once. Sequencing was done on a sample of peripheral blood. These receptors all stem from a man aged 50 or older with active COVID-19.

The chain recombines TRBV7-2 with TRBJ1-4; D is uncertain. The V end lost 2 bases, the J end lost 1 base, and 8 bases lay between the germline ends. Germline V lookup: CDR1 SGHTA, CDR2 FQGNSA. The CDR3 totals 15 residues. The CDR3 DNA sequence: TGTGCCAGCAGCTTAAATCCAGGAACTAATGAAAAACTGTTTTTT. It yields the protein CASSLNPGTNEKLFF.

V gene TRBV9 combines with J gene TRBJ2-7, with D perhaps TRBD1 (6 bases). Trimming took off 0 bases at V and 1 base at J, with 11 bases between the two ends. Looked up from germline, CDR1 is SGDLS and CDR2 is YYNGEE. This CDR3 has 15 amino acids. The CDR3 DNA follows: TGTGCCAGCAGCGTAGATGGGGGCGTATCCTACGAGCAGTACTTC. It encodes CASSVDGGVSYEQYF.

The chain employs TRBV6-2 or TRBV6-3 and TRBJ1-1, with 7 positions matching TRBD1. CDR1 is MNHEY, CDR2 SVGEGT, per germline. V lost 0 bases and J lost 2; bases outside the gene matches: 3. CDR3 length: 15 amino acids. In DNA, the CDR3 is TGTGCCAGCAGTTACTCGCACAGGGGAAACACTGAAGCTTTCTTT. The encoded protein is CASSYSHRGNTEAFF.

V and J are TRBV5-1 and TRBJ1-1, with D maybe TRBD1 (5 bases). V was shortened by 0 bases and J by 5 bases, with 14 bases between the two germline ends. The CDR3 has 15 amino acids. Germline CDR1 is SGHRS and CDR2 is YFSETQ. The CDR3 is CASSLGDLSGTEAFF. CDR3 nucleotide sequence: TGCGCCAGCAGCTTGGGCGATCTTTCAGGGACTGAAGCTTTCTTT.

The rearrangement links TRBV27 to TRBJ2-3, with a possible D match to TRBD2 (6 bases). This CDR3 contains 15 residues. The germline gives CDR1 MNHEY, CDR2 SMNVEV (reference sequence). Between the trimmed V and J ends, which lost 5 bases and 2 bases, there was a span of 14 bases. In nucleotides, the CDR3 is TGTGCCAGCAGTACGGGGACTCTAACCACAGATACGCAGTATTTT. It codes for CASSTGTLTTDTQYF.